Listed below are T cell receptor beta chains from one sample, sequenced in a study of blood T cells in healthy people across ages. MiXCR, run by TCRdb on the 5' RACE reads, gives a single entry per CDR3 protein. The table includes under 2,000,000 distinct CDR3 sequences, 40% to 55% detected once. The sequenced material came from blood. These TCRs come from a woman aged 40-49 years in good health. Each CDR3 is given with its conserved first and last residue. A D gene is named only where the DNA matches it firmly. Size is stated for part of the rows, as once, few or many counts, or as a class when the clone is expanded.

len	d_gene	v_gene	j_gene	abundance	CDR3aa	CDR3nt
16	.	TRBV28	TRBJ2-3	few	CASSSLDWSNTDTQYF	TGTGCCAGCAGTTCCCTGGACTGGTCGAACACAGATACGCAGTATTTT
15	.	TRBV28	TRBJ1-4	.	CASIDVGEINEKLFF	TGTGCCAGCATCGACGTAGGGGAGATTAATGAAAAACTGTTTTTT
13	.	TRBV11-2	TRBJ2-5	.	CASSPDLLETQYF	TGTGCCAGCAGCCCCGACTTGTTAGAGACCCAGTACTTC
23	TRBD2	TRBV4-2	TRBJ2-1	.	CASSQDIARTSGGNPRELDRQFF	TGTGCCAGCAGCCAAGATATAGCCCGGACTAGCGGGGGGAATCCGCGGGAGCTGGATAGACAGTTCTTC
15	TRBD1	TRBV6-1	TRBJ2-1	.	CASTNRRTGGNEQFF	TGTGCCAGCACCAACAGACGGACAGGGGGCAATGAGCAGTTCTTC
14	.	TRBV18	TRBJ2-3	few	CASSQGVATDTQYF	TGTGCCAGCTCACAGGGCGTTGCCACAGATACGCAGTATTTT
13	TRBD2	TRBV10-3	TRBJ2-3	few	CAASSGGPDTQYF	TGTGCCGCCTCTAGCGGGGGGCCAGATACGCAGTATTTT
15	.	TRBV6-5	TRBJ1-4	.	CASSPQQGWQEKLFF	TGTGCCAGCAGCCCCCAACAGGGATGGCAAGAAAAACTGTTTTTT
16	TRBD1	TRBV6-2/TRBV6-3	TRBJ1-4	.	CASSYIVRQGVEKLFF	TGTGCCAGCAGTTACATCGTCAGACAGGGCGTCGAAAAACTGTTTTTT
14	.	TRBV20-1	TRBJ2-7	.	CSATEAARSYEQYF	TGCAGTGCCACCGAGGCTGCTCGGTCCTACGAGCAGTACTTC
15	TRBD1	TRBV24-1	TRBJ1-5	.	CATSGLGTGDQPQHF	TGTGCCACCAGTGGCCTAGGGACAGGGGACCAGCCCCAGCATTTT
18	TRBD1	TRBV15	TRBJ1-1	.	CATSRVPDREGYYTEAFF	TGTGCCACCAGCAGAGTCCCTGACAGGGAGGGTTATTACACTGAAGCTTTCTTT
15	.	TRBV21-1	TRBJ2-7	.	CASSSYRGSTYEQYF	TGTGCCAGCAGCAGTTACAGGGGGTCTACCTACGAGCAGTACTTC
13	.	TRBV27	TRBJ2-1	few	CASSHKNRNEQFF	TGTGCCAGCAGCCATAAGAACCGGAATGAGCAGTTCTTC
13	.	TRBV20-1	TRBJ2-1	.	CSASTSSYNEQFF	TGCAGTGCTAGTACGAGCTCCTACAATGAGCAGTTCTTC